The T cell receptor beta chain under discussion was sequenced for a study of cytomegalovirus exposure and HLA in healthy donors. The V segment lost 1 base and the J segment 7 bases; nucleotides outside the gene matches: 9. The CDR3 totals 15 residues. CDR1 and CDR2 from the germline V gene are GTSNPN and SVGIG (reference sequence). It was with 60 Vbeta and 13 Jbeta primers that the PCR ran. Generated by immunoSEQ multiplex PCR, the TCRdb table keeps only in-frame clones and is missing some. The sample lists 150,000 to 200,000 clones, approximately 83% occurring once. This clonotype was sampled from a male donor in good health and CMV-seronegative. Sequenced: PBMCs. V is TRBV30 and J is TRBJ1-4, with 7 bases identical to TRBD1. DNA for the CDR3: TGTGCCTGGAGTGGCAGACAGGGACAGAGTGAAAAACTGTTTTTT. It is translated as CAWSGRQGQSEKLFF.